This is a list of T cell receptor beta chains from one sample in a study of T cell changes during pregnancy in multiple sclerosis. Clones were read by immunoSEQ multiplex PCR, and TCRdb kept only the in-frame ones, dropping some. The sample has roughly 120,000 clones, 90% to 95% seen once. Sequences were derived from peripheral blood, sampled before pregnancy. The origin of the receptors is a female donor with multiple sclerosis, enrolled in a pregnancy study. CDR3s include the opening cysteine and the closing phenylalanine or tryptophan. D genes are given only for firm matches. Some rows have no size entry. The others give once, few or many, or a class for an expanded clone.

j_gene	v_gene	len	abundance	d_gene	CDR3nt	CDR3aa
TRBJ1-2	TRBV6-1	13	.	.	TGTGCCAGCCGAATAGGGGGAAGCTATGGCTACACCTTC	CASRIGGSYGYTF
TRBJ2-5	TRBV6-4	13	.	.	TGTGCCAGCAGTGAAACCCCGGGTGAGACCCAGTACTTC	CASSETPGETQYF
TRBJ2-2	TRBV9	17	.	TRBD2	TGTGCCAGCAGCTCGGCCGGGACTAGCGGAAACACCGGGGAGCTGTTTTTT	CASSSAGTSGNTGELFF
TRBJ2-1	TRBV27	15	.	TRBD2	TGTGCCAGCAGTGGAGAGCGGGGGTCGGGTAATGAGCAGTTCTTC	CASSGERGSGNEQFF
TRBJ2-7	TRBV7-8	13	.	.	TGTGCCAGCAGCACAGGGACACCCTACGAGCAGTACTTC	CASSTGTPYEQYF
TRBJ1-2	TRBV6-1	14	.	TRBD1	TGTGCCAGCAGTGAAGCCCGGGACAGCTATGGCTACACCTTC	CASSEARDSYGYTF
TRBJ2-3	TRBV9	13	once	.	TGTGCCAGCAGCATCCAGGGCACAGATACGCAGTATTTT	CASSIQGTDTQYF
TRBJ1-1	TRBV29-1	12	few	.	TGCAGCGTTGCCGGGGTCTTATACGAAGCTTTCTTT	CSVAGVLYEAFF
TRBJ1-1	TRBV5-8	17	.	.	TGTGCCAGCAGCCCAGGGTTTTCCTTATATGTGAACACTGAAGCTTTCTTT	CASSPGFSLYVNTEAFF
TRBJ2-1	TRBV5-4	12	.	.	TGTGCCAGCAGCTCGGTTAATCTTGAGCAGTTCTTC	CASSSVNLEQFF
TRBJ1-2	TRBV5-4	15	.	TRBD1	TGTGCCAGCAGCTTGGTCGACAGGGGGAACTATGGCTACACCTTC	CASSLVDRGNYGYTF
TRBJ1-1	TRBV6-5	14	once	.	TGTGCCAGCGCCGAAAAGCGAGGAAACACTGAAGCTTTCTTT	CASAEKRGNTEAFF
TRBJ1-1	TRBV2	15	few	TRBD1	TGTGCCAGCGTAGACAGGGACCGCCAGAACACTGAAGCTTTCTTT	CASVDRDRQNTEAFF
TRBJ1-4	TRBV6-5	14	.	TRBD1	TGTGCCAGCAGCTCGCGGGACAGGCCTGAAAAACTGTTTTTT	CASSSRDRPEKLFF
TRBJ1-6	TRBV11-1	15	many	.	TGTGCCAGCAGCTTAGCTCCGGGACAAAATTCACCCCTCCACTTT	CASSLAPGQNSPLHF
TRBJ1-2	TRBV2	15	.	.	TGTGCCAGCCTGGAGAAGCGGGGGGACCTCTATGGCTACACCTTC	CASLEKRGDLYGYTF